This T cell receptor (beta chain) comes out of a study of T cells in Graves' hyperthyroidism and ophthalmopathy. Stable Graves' hyperthyroidism denoted no ophthalmopathy progression over 18 months. In its sample, this clonotype was seen many times. Its specificity is not known. General study points: Blood shared most expanded thyroid clonotypes above 0.001.

The CDR3 extends over 14 amino acids. Germline V gene sequence: CDR1 SNHLY, CDR2 FYNNEI. Trimming stripped 6 bases from V and 0 bases from J, with 10 bases between. It was RNA transcripts that yielded the amplified TCR beta CDR3 regions. HTBI primers were employed in a first-round RT-PCR of the TCR CDR3. TCRdb re-analysed the multiplex PCR reads in MiXCR, keeping a single row per CDR3 protein. The data hold about 710,000 distinct CDR3 sequences, with 16% observed a single time. The TCR sequence derives from a young man with Graves' hyperthyroidism. Sequences were obtained from blood. The genes are TRBV2 and TRBJ2-3; no clear D gene. As DNA, the CDR3 is TGTGCCAGCAGCCGAACCGGGAGCACAGATACGCAGTATTTT. Residues: CASSRTGSTDTQYF.